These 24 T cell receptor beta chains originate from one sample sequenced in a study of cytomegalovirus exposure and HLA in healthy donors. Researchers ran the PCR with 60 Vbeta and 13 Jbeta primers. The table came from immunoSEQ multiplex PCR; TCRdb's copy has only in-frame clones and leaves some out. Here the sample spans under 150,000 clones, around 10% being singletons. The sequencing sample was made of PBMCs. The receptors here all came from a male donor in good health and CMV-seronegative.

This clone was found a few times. CDR3 in DNA: TGTGCCAGCAGCAAACCCGGGACAGGTACCTACGAGCAGTACTTC. This sequence encodes CASSKPGTGTYEQYF. J is TRBJ2-7 and V is TRBV7-9; 8 bases fit TRBD1. The junction had 8 bases not matched to a gene; V was cut back by 5 bases and J by 2 bases. Looked up from germline, CDR1 is SEHNR and CDR2 is FQNEAQ (reference sequence). The CDR3 loop spans 15 amino acids.

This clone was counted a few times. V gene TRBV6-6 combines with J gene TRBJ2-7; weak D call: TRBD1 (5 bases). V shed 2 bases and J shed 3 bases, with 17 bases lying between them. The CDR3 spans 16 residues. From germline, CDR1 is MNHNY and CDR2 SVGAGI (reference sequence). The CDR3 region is CASSYLSPGDSYEQYF. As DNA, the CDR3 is TGTGCCAGCAGTTACCTATCCCCCGGAGACAGCTACGAGCAGTACTTC.

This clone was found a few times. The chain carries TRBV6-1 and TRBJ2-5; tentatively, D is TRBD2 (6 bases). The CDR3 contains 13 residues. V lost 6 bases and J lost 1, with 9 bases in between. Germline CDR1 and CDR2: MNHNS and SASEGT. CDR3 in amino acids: CASRPTSQETQYF. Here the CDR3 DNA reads TGTGCCAGCAGGCCGACTAGCCAAGAGACCCAGTACTTC.

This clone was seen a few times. The CDR3 nucleotides are TGTGCCAGCAGCTTTAGCAATTCGATTGGGGGGGAGCAGTACTTC. This encodes CASSFSNSIGGEQYF. The chain is built from TRBV7-6 and TRBJ2-7, with D possibly matching TRBD2 (6 bases). Looked up from germline, CDR1 is SGHVS and CDR2 is FNYEAQ. Trimming took 3 bases from V and 7 from J, leaving 19 bases between them. The CDR3 spans 15 residues.

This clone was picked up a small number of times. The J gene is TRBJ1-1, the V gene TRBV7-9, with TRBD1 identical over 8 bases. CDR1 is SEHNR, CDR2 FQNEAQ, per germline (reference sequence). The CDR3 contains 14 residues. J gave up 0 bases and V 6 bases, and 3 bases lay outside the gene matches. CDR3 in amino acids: CASRTGGMNTEAFF. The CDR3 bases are TGTGCCAGCAGAACAGGGGGGATGAACACTGAAGCTTTCTTT.

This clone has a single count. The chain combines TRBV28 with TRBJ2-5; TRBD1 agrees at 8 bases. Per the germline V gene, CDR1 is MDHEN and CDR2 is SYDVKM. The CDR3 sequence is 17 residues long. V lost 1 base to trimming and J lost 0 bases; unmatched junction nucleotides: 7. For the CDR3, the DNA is TGTGCCAGCAGTTTATTAGCCTCGGGACAGGACCAAGAGACCCAGTACTTC. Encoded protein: CASSLLASGQDQETQYF.

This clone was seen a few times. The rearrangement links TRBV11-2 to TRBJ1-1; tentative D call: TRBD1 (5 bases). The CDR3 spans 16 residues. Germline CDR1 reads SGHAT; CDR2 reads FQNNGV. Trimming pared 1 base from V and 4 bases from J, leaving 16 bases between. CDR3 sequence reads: CASSLVGPPGSTEAFF. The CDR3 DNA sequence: TGTGCCAGCAGCTTAGTGGGACCTCCCGGGAGCACTGAAGCTTTCTTT. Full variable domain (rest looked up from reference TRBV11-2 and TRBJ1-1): EAGVAQSPRYKIIEKRQSVAFWCNPISGHATLYWYQQILGQGPKLLIQFQNNGVVDDSQLPKDRFSAERLKGVDSTLKIQPAKLEDSAVYLCASSLVGPPGSTEAFFGQGTRLTVV.

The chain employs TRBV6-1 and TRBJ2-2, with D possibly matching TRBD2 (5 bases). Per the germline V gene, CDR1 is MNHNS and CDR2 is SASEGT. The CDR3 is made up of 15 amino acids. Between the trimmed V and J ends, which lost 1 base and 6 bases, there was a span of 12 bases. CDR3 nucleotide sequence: TGTGCCAGCAGTGAAGTGGCAGAGGGAGCCGGGGAGCTGTTTTTT. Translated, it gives CASSEVAEGAGELFF.

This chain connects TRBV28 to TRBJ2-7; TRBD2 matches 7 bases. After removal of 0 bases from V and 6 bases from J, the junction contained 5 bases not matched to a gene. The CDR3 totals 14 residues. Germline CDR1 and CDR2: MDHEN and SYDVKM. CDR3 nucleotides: TGTGCCAGCAGTTTATGGGGGGGGACTGCCGAGCAGTACTTC. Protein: CASSLWGGTAEQYF.

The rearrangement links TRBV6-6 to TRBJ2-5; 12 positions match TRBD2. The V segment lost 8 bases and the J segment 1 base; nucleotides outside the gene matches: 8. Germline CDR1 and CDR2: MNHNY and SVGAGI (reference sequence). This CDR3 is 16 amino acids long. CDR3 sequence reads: CASGSWGLAGQETQYF. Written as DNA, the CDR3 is TGTGCCAGCGGGAGTTGGGGACTAGCGGGCCAAGAGACCCAGTACTTC.

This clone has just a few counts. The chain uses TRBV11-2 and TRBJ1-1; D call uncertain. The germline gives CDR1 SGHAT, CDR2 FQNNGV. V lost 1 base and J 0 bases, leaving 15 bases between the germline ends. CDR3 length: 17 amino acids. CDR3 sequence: CASSLGSGFPLNTEAFF. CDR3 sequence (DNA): TGTGCCAGCAGCTTAGGGTCCGGGTTCCCCCTGAACACTGAAGCTTTCTTT. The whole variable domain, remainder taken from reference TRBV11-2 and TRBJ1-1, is EAGVAQSPRYKIIEKRQSVAFWCNPISGHATLYWYQQILGQGPKLLIQFQNNGVVDDSQLPKDRFSAERLKGVDSTLKIQPAKLEDSAVYLCASSLGSGFPLNTEAFFGQGTRLTVV.

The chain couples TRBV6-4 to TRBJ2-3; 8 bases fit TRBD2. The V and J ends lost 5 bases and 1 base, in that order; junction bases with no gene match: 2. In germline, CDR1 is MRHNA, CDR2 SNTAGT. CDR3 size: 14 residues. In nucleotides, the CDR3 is TGTGCCAGCAGTCGTAGCGGGGGCACAGATACGCAGTATTTT. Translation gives CASSRSGGTDTQYF.

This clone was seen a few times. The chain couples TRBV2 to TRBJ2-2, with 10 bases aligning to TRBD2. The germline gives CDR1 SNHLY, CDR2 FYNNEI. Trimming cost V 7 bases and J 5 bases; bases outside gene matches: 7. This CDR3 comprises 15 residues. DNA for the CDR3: TGTGCCAGCAAGATGAGCGGGAGGGGAACCGGGGAGCTGTTTTTT. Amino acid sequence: CASKMSGRGTGELFF.

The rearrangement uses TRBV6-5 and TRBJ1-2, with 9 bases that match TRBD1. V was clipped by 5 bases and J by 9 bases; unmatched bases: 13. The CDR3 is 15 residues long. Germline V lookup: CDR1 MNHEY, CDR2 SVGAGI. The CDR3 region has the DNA TGTGCCAGCAGTGTTGGACAGGGGCCCCGCCCAAGCTACACCTTC. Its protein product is CASSVGQGPRPSYTF.

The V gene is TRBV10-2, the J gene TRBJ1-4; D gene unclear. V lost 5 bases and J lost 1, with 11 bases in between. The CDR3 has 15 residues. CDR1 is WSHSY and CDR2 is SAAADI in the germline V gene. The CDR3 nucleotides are TGCGCCAGCAGTACTACGACCGGAACTAATGAAAAACTGTTTTTT. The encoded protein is CASSTTTGTNEKLFF.

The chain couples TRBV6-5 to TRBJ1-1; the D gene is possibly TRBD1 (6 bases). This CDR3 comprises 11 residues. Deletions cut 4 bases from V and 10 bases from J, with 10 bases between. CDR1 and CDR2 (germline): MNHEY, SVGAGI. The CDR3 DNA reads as TGTGCCAGCAGTTTTCTGGGGGCAGCTTTCTTT. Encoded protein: CASSFLGAAFF.

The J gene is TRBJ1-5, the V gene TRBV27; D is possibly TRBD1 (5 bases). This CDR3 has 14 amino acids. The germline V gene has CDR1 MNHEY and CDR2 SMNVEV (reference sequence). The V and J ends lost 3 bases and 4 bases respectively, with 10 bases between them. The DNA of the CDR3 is TGTGCCAGCAGTTTTCGGACACCGAATCAGCCCCAGCATTTT. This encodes CASSFRTPNQPQHF.

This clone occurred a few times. This chain's CDR3 is CASSFLREGLDNEQFF. The CDR3 nucleotides read TGTGCCAGCAGTTTCTTACGGGAGGGCCTCGACAATGAGCAGTTCTTC. V is TRBV6-5 and J is TRBJ2-1; 8 bases fit TRBD2. Per germline, CDR1 MNHEY and CDR2 SVGAGI. The CDR3 spans 16 residues. Trimming cost V 4 bases and J 5 bases; bases outside gene matches: 10.

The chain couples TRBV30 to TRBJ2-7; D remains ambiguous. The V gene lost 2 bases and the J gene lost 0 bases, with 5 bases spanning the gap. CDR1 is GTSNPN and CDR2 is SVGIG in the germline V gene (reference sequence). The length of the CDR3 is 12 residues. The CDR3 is CAWSQVSYEQYF. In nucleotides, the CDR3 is TGTGCCTGGAGTCAGGTCTCCTACGAGCAGTACTTC. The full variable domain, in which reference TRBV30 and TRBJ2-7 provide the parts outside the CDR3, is SQTIHQWPATLVQPVGSPLSLECTVEGTSNPNLYWYRQAAGRGLQLLFYSVGIGQISSEVPQNLSASRPQDRQFILSSKKLLLSDSGFYLCAWSQVSYEQYFGPGTRLTVT.

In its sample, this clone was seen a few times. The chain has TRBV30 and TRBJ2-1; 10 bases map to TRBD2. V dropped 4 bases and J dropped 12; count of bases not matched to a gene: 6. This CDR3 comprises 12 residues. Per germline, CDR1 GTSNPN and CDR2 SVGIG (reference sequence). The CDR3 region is CAWTSGGTRQFF. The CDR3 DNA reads TGTGCCTGGACTAGCGGGGGAACCCGGCAGTTCTTC.

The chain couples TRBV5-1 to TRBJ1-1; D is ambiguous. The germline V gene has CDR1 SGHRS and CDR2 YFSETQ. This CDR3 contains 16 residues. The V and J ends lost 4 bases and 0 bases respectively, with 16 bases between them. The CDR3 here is CASSRDGSGMNTEAFF. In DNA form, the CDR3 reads TGCGCCAGCAGCCGCGACGGGAGTGGCATGAACACTGAAGCTTTCTTT. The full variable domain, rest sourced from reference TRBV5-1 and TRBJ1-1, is KAGVTQTPRYLIKTRGQQVTLSCSPISGHRSVSWYQQTPGQGLQFLFEYFSETQRNKGNFPGRFSGRQFSNSRSEMNVSTLELGDSALYLCASSRDGSGMNTEAFFGQGTRLTVV.

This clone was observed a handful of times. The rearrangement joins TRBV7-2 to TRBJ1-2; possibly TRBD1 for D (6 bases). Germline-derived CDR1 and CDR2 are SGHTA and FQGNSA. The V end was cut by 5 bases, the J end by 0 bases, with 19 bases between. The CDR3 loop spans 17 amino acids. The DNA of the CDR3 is TGTGCCAGCAGCCCAAACAGGGTCCCCTCTACTAACTATGGCTACACCTTC. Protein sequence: CASSPNRVPSTNYGYTF.

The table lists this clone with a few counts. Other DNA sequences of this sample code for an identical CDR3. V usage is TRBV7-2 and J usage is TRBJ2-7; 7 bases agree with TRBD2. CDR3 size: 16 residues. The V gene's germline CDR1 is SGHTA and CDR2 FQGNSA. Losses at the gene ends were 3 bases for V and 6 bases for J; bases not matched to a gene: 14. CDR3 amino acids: CASSLGGRGSKGEQYF. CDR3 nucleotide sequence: TGTGCCAGCAGCTTGGGAGGGCGCGGGAGCAAAGGCGAGCAGTACTTC.

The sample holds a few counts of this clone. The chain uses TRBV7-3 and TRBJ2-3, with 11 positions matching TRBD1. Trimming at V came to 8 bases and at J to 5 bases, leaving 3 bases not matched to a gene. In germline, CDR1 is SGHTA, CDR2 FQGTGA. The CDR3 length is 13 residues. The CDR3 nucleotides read TGTGCCAGCGGGGGACAGGGGGGAGATACGCAGTATTTT. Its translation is CASGGQGGDTQYF.